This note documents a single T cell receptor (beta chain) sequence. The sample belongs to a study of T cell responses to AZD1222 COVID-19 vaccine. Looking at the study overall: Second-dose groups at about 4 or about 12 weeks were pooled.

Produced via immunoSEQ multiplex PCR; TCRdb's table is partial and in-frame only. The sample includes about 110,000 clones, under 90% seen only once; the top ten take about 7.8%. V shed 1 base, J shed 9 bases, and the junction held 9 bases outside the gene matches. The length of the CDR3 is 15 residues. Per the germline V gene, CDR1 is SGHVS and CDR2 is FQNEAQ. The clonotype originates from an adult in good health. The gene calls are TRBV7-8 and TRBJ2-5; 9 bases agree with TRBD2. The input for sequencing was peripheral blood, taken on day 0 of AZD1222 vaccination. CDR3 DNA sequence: TGTGCCAGCAGCTTAGAGTCTGGGGCGGGGGGGCCCCAGTACTTC. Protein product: CASSLESGAGGPQYF.